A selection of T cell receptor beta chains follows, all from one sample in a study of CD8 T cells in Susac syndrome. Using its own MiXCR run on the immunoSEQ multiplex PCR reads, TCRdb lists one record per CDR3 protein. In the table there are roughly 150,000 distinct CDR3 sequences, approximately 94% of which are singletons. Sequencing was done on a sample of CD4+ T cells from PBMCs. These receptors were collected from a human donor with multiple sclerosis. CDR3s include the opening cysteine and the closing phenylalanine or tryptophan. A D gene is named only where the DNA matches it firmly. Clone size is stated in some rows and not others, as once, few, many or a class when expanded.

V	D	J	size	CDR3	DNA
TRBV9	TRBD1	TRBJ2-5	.	CASSVGTGGTQETQYF	TGTGCCAGCAGCGTCGGGACAGGGGGAACTCAAGAGACCCAGTACTTC
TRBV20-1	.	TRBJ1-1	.	CSAVPGFTEAFF	TGCAGTGCTGTTCCAGGGTTCACTGAAGCTTTCTTT
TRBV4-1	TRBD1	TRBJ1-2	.	CASSLLWTGGWRGYTF	TGCGCCAGCAGCCTACTCTGGACAGGGGGCTGGAGAGGCTACACCTTC
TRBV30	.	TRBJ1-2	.	CAWSMEPLSGYTF	TGTGCCTGGAGTATGGAGCCCCTAAGTGGCTACACCTTC
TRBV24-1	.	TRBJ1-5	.	CATSDSGQPQHF	TGTGCCACCAGTGATTCTGGTCAGCCCCAGCATTTT
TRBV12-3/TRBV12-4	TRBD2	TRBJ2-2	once	CASSFLPSGATGELFF	TGTGCCAGCAGTTTTCTCCCTAGCGGGGCGACCGGGGAGCTGTTTTTT
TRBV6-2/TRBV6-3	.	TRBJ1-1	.	CASSPPPEAFF	TGTGCCAGCAGTCCCCCACCAGAAGCTTTCTTT
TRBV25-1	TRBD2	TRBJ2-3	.	CASSEMRKVLAGVDTQYF	TGTGCCAGCAGTGAAATGAGAAAGGTTCTAGCGGGAGTGGATACGCAGTATTTT
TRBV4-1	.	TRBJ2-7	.	CASSQVDRDSNLPYF	TGCGCCAGCAGCCAAGTAGACCGGGACTCAAATCTTCCGTACTTC
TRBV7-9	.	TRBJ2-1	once	CASSPTIGGNEQFF	TGTGCCAGCAGCCCAACCATAGGGGGGAATGAGCAGTTCTTC
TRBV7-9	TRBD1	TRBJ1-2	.	CASSPGTGEDGYTF	TGTGCCAGCAGCCCGGGGACAGGGGAGGACGGCTACACCTTC
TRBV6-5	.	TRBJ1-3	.	CASSQGDGRDTIYF	TGTGCCAGCAGTCAGGGAGACGGACGGGACACCATATATTTT
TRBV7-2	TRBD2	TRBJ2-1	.	CASSYSSSGNWEQFF	TGTGCCAGCAGCTACTCGTCTAGCGGCAACTGGGAGCAGTTCTTC
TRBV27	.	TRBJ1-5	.	CASSFDGSNQPQHF	TGTGCCAGCAGTTTCGACGGATCCAATCAGCCCCAGCATTTT
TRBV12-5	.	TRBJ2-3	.	CASGITDTQYF	TGTGCTAGTGGTATCACAGATACGCAGTATTTT
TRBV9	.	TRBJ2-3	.	CASSDSNWGTDTQYF	TGTGCCAGCAGCGATTCGAACTGGGGGACAGATACGCAGTATTTT
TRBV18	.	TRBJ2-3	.	CASSQLDADTQYF	TGTGCCAGCTCACAACTGGACGCAGATACGCAGTATTTT
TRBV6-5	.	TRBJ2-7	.	CASSYPVGRGLSSYEQYF	TGTGCCAGCAGTTACCCTGTGGGCAGAGGACTAAGCTCCTACGAGCAGTACTTC
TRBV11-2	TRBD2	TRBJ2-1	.	CASRYSGRALYNEQFF	TGTGCCAGCAGATATAGCGGGAGGGCCTTGTACAATGAGCAGTTCTTC
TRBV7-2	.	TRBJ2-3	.	CASSFGGAPDTQYF	TGTGCCAGCAGCTTCGGGGGCGCCCCAGATACGCAGTATTTT
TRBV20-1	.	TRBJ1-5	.	CSARDRYQPQHF	TGCAGTGCTAGAGATCGGTACCAGCCCCAGCATTTT
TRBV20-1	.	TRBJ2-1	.	CSAAGSGSGEQFF	TGCAGTGCAGCCGGAAGCGGGTCAGGTGAGCAGTTCTTC
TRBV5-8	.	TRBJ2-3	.	CASSSWGSADTQYF	TGTGCCAGCAGTTCTTGGGGGAGCGCAGATACGCAGTATTTT
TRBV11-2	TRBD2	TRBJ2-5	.	CASSLGTSGRSETQYF	TGTGCCAGCAGCTTAGGGACTAGCGGGAGGTCTGAGACCCAGTACTTC
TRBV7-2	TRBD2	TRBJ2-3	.	CASSLSGTSAQVYF	TGTGCCAGCAGCCTCTCCGGGACTAGCGCACAGGTGTATTTT
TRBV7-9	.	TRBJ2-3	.	CASSLAGHTDTQYF	TGTGCCAGCAGCTTAGCAGGACACACAGATACGCAGTATTTT
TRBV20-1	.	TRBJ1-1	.	CSARVGGRDTEAFF	TGCAGTGCTAGAGTTGGGGGACGAGACACTGAAGCTTTCTTT
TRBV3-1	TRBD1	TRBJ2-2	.	CASSQVATGVNTGELFF	TGTGCCAGCAGCCAAGTGGCGACAGGGGTAAACACCGGGGAGCTGTTTTTT
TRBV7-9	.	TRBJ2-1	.	CASSSLATYNEQFF	TGTGCCAGCAGCTCCTTAGCGACCTACAATGAGCAGTTCTTC
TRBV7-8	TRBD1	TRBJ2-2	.	CASSSGPRDRVTGELFF	TGTGCCAGCAGCTCAGGCCCACGGGACAGGGTCACCGGGGAGCTGTTTTTT
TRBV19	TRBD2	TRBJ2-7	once	CATSAGGDYEQYF	TGTGCCACCTCTGCCGGGGGGGATTACGAGCAGTACTTC
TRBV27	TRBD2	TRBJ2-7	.	CASARGTSGTYEQYF	TGTGCCAGCGCTCGGGGGACTAGCGGTACCTACGAGCAGTACTTC
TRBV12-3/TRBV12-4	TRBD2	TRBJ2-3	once	CASSFLTSGRVDTQYF	TGTGCCAGCAGTTTTCTCACTAGCGGGAGGGTAGATACGCAGTATTTT
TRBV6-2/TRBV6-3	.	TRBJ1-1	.	CASSYRAGTFF	TGTGCCAGCAGTTACCGGGCAGGGACTTTCTTT
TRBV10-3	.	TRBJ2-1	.	CAISDRAQDNEQFF	TGTGCCATCAGTGATAGGGCGCAGGACAATGAGCAGTTCTTC
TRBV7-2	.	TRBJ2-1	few	CASSLRESSYNEQFF	TGTGCCAGCAGCTTAAGAGAAAGCTCCTACAATGAGCAGTTCTTC
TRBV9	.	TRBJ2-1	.	CASSRRGTYDNEQFF	TGTGCCAGCAGCCGACGGGGGACTTACGACAATGAGCAGTTCTTC
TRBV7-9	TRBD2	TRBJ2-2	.	CASSWTSSGEYTGELFF	TGTGCCAGCAGCTGGACCTCAAGCGGGGAATACACCGGGGAGCTGTTTTTT
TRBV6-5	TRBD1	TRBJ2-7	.	CASSYRGQGTDEQYF	TGTGCCAGCAGTTACAGAGGACAGGGTACCGACGAGCAGTACTTC
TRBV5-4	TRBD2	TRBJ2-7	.	CASSSIYGISSGRIYEQYF	TGTGCCAGCAGCTCCATTTATGGGATTTCTAGCGGGAGAATCTACGAGCAGTACTTC
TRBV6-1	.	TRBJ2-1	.	CASSETAGSYNEQFF	TGTGCCAGCAGTGAGACAGCGGGCTCCTACAATGAGCAGTTCTTC
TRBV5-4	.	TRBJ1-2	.	CASSLGADGYTF	TGTGCCAGCAGCTTGGGGGCAGATGGCTACACCTTC
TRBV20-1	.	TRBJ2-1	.	CSAFPGGSYNEQFF	TGCAGTGCATTCCCTGGCGGCTCCTACAATGAGCAGTTCTTC
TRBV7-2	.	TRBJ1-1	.	CASSLLGQPEAFF	TGTGCCAGCAGCTTATTAGGACAGCCCGAGGCTTTCTTT
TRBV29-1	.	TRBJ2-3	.	CSVGRGWADTQYF	TGCAGCGTTGGAAGGGGTTGGGCAGATACGCAGTATTTT
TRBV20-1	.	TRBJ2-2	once	CSAREDGELFF	TGCAGTGCTAGAGAAGACGGGGAGCTGTTTTTT
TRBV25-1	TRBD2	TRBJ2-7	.	CASSEASGTFYEQYF	TGTGCCAGCAGTGAAGCAAGCGGGACCTTCTACGAGCAGTACTTC
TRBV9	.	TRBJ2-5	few	CASSGGSSRQYF	TGTGCCAGCAGCGGCGGTAGCTCTCGACAGTACTTC
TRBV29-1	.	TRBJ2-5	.	CSVAEGGEETQYF	TGCAGCGTTGCCGAGGGGGGCGAAGAGACCCAGTACTTC
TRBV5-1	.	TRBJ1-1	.	CASSLEGGGEAFF	TGCGCCAGCAGCTTGGAGGGGGGCGGTGAAGCTTTCTTT
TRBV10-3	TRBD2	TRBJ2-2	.	CAISESSLAAGGNTGELFF	TGTGCCATCAGTGAGTCGAGCCTAGCGGCTGGAGGCAACACCGGGGAGCTGTTTTTT
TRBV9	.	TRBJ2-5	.	CASSVALTAEETQYF	TGTGCCAGCAGCGTAGCTCTGACTGCAGAAGAGACCCAGTACTTC
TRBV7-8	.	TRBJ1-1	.	CASSLGGRRMNTEAFF	TGTGCCAGCAGCTTAGGCGGAAGACGAATGAACACTGAAGCTTTCTTT
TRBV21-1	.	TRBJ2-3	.	CASSKERITDTQYF	TGTGCCAGCAGCAAAGAGAGGATTACAGATACGCAGTATTTT
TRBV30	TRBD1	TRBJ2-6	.	CAWGQGGSSGANVLTF	TGTGCCTGGGGACAGGGGGGATCCTCTGGGGCCAACGTCCTGACTTTC
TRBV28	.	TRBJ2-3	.	CASSQRLPGPDTQYF	TGTGCCAGCAGCCAACGACTCCCCGGGCCAGATACGCAGTATTTT
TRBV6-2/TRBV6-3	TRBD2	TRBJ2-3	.	CASIRAGGPSYTQYF	TGTGCCAGCATTAGAGCGGGAGGGCCATCCTATACGCAGTATTTT
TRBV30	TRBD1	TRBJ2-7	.	CAWSQGAYEQYF	TGTGCCTGGAGTCAGGGGGCTTACGAGCAGTACTTC
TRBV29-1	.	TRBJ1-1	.	CSGGRGRGTEAFF	TGCAGCGGGGGACGTGGGAGGGGGACTGAAGCTTTCTTT